The source of this T cell receptor (beta chain) is a study of T cell responses to AZD1222 COVID-19 vaccine. As for the study in general: The study pooled second doses at about 4 or about 12 weeks.

Points from the study as a whole: Females outnumbered males among donors, who were mostly white British; clonal diversity was possibly underestimated. Repertoire collection took place solely once the T cell response had peaked.

The assay was immunoSEQ multiplex PCR, and TCRdb's table has in-frame clones only and misses some. The table lists some 80,000 clones, about 82% of them singletons. As regards this clone: Its matching antigen is unknown.

Germline V gene sequence: CDR1 LGHNA, CDR2 YNFKEQ. This CDR3 has 12 amino acids. Trimming removed 4 bases from V and 8 bases from J, with 9 bases in between. Sequences were derived from peripheral blood, sampled on day 0 of AZD1222 vaccination. This chain uses TRBV4-2 with TRBJ2-1; D remains unclear. The clonotype originates from an adult in good health. The CDR3 loop is CASSLRAHEQFF. The CDR3 nucleotides read TGTGCCAGCAGCCTAAGAGCCCATGAGCAGTTCTTC.